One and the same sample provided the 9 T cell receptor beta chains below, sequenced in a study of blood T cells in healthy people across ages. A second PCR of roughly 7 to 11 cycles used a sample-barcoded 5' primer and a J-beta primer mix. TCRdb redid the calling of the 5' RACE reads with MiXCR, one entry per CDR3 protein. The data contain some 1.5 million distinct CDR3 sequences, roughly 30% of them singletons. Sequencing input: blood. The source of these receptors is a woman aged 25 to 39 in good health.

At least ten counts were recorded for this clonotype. The CDR3 sequence: CSARDYKGGISYEQYF. For the CDR3, the DNA is TGCAGTGCTAGAGATTATAAGGGGGGCATATCCTACGAGCAGTACTTC. The rearrangement uses TRBV20-1 and TRBJ2-7; D might be TRBD1 or TRBD2, each matching 6 bases. Trimming removed 0 bases from V and 1 base from J, with 16 bases in between. The CDR3 is made up of 16 amino acids. CDR1 is DFQATT and CDR2 is SNEGSKA in the germline V gene (reference sequence).

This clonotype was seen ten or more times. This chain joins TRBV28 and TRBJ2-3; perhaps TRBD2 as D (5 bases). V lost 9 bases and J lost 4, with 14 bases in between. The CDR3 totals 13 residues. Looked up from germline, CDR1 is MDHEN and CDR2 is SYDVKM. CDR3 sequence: CASNSGSADTQYF. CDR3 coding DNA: TGTGCCAGTAACAGCGGCTCGGCAGATACGCAGTATTTT.

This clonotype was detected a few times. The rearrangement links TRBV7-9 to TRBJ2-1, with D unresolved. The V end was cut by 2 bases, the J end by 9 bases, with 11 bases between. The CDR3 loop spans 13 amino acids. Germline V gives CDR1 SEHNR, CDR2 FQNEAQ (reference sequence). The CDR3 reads CASSLSHLVEQFF. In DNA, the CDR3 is TGTGCCAGCAGCTTATCCCACCTAGTTGAGCAGTTCTTC.

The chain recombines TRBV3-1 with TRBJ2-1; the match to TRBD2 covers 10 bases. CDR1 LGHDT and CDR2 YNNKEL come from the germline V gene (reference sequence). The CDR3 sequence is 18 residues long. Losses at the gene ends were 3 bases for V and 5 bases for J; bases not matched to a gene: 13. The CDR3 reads CASSQSRAGGKRDNEQFF. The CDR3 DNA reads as TGTGCCAGCAGCCAGAGCCGAGCGGGGGGGAAAAGGGACAATGAGCAGTTCTTC.

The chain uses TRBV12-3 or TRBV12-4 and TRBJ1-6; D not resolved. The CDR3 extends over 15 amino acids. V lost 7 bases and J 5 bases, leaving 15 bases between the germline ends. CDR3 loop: CASKTAEQHNSPLHF. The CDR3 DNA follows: TGTGCCAGCAAGACCGCGGAACAGCATAATTCACCCCTCCACTTT.

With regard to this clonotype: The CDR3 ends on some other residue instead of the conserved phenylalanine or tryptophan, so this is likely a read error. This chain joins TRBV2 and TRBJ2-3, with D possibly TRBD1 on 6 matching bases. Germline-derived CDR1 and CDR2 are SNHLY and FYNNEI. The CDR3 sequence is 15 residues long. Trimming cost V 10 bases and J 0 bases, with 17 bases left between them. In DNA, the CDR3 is TGTGCCAACAGCGCCTGGACAGTTAGCACAGATACGCAGTATTGT. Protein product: CANSAWTVSTDTQYC.

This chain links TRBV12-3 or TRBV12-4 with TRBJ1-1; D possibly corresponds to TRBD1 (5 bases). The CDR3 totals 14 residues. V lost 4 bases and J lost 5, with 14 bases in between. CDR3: CASSSQGYQTEAFF. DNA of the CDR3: TGTGCCAGCAGTTCCCAGGGTTATCAGACTGAAGCTTTCTTT.

The DNA for the CDR3 is TGCAGCGGAAACAGGGGCCCCCAAGAGACCCAGTACTTC. Protein sequence: CSGNRGPQETQYF. This chain uses TRBV29-1 with TRBJ2-5; TRBD1 matches 7 bases. Losses at the gene ends were 7 bases for V and 1 base for J; bases not matched to a gene: 6. In germline, CDR1 is SQVTM, CDR2 ANQGSEA. The CDR3 spans 13 residues.

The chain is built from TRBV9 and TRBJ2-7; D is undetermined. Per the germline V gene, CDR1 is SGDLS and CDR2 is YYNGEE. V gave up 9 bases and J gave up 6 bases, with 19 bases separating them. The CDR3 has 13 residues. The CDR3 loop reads CATGLETWGEQYF. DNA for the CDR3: TGTGCCACAGGATTGGAAACCTGGGGCGAGCAGTACTTC.